Presented here are 2 T cell receptor beta chains from one specimen sequenced in a study of shared T cell receptors in the human thymus. The repertoire was sequenced with immunoSEQ multiplex PCR; TCRdb's copy has only in-frame clones and lacks some. The sample has 500,000 to 850,000 clones, 70% to 90% seen once. This sample was shared with a second study, whose subject was human thymus T cells.

Material for sequencing was thymocytes. The receptors stem from a boy younger than two with a congenital heart defect.

The rearrangement uses TRBV16 and TRBJ1-6; unclear D gene. Trimming left V 2 bases short and J 9 bases short, with 11 bases between. Per germline, CDR1 KGHSY and CDR2 FQNENV. CDR3 size: 14 residues. CDR3 region: CASSQGDEGSPLHF. The CDR3 DNA follows: TGTGCCAGCAGCCAAGGGGATGAGGGTTCACCCCTCCACTTT.

The chain joins TRBV10-2 to TRBJ2-2; 8 nucleotides match TRBD2. The V segment lost 5 bases and the J segment 6 bases; nucleotides outside the gene matches: 11. This CDR3 comprises 16 residues. Germline CDR1 is WSHSY and CDR2 is SAAADI. The CDR3 loop is CASSFLKRERAGELFF. DNA for the CDR3: TGCGCCAGCAGTTTCCTAAAGCGGGAGAGGGCCGGGGAGCTGTTTTTT.